The TCR beta chain described here comes from a study of T cells in Graves' hyperthyroidism and ophthalmopathy. In this sample, this clonotype turned up many times. RNA transcripts gave rise to amplified TCR beta CDR3 regions. The study used the HTBI primer set for a first-round RT-PCR of the TCR CDR3. MiXCR, applied by TCRdb to the multiplex PCR reads, yields one record per CDR3 protein. Seen here are 350,000 to 500,000 distinct CDR3 sequences, approximately 13% observed once, and the top ten hold around 5.3%. The V end lost 4 bases, the J end lost 5 bases, and 9 bases lay between the germline ends. Germline V gives CDR1 DFQATT, CDR2 SNEGSKA (reference sequence). CDR3 size: 12 residues.

This rearrangement joins TRBV20-1 to TRBJ1-5; D is ambiguous. Sequenced input: blood. The TCR comes from a young woman with Graves' hyperthyroidism. CDR3 sequence (DNA): TGCAGTGCTATAGACGGAGATCAGCCCCAGCATTTT. Residues: CSAIDGDQPQHF.